Listed below are T cell receptor beta chains from one sample, sequenced in a study of shared clonotypes between healthy human individuals. Assay used: immunoSEQ multiplex PCR; TCRdb lists only in-frame clones, some missing. The sample lists about 2.1 million clones, 90% to 95% occurring once. Source material: naive CD8+ T cells from PBMCs. These TCRs come from a man aged 18 to 35 in good health. Some clones in this sample may be carry-over from other donors' samples. Each CDR3 is given without its conserved first and last residue.

V gene: TRBV27; CDR3 protein: ASSQDGPNTGELF
V gene: TRBV2; CDR3 protein: ASRLRVPAYEQY
V gene: TRBV27; CDR3 protein: ASSLSGRLGEQY
V gene: TRBV7-9; CDR3 protein: ASSMTRGQETQY
V gene: TRBV5-1; CDR3 protein: ASSRTGTGFYEQY
V gene: TRBV27; CDR3 protein: ASNSGPPLTNTQY
V gene: TRBV11-2; CDR3 protein: ASSLTSGRALDEQF
V gene: TRBV11-3; CDR3 protein: ASSGGQGPPLGNQPQH
V gene: TRBV5-8; CDR3 protein: ASSWGQGEEPQH
V gene: TRBV4-1; CDR3 protein: ASSQEGVAYGYT
V gene: TRBV2; CDR3 protein: ATTPGASWSTDTQY
V gene: TRBV9; CDR3 protein: ASSEGSDSYEQY
V gene: TRBV27; CDR3 protein: ASSRWETGELF
V gene: TRBV4-1; CDR3 protein: ASSPLITQVAGGTDTQY
V gene: TRBV4-3; CDR3 protein: ASSQVVGTTNEKLF
V gene: TRBV28; CDR3 protein: ASSFEGIEQF
V gene: TRBV19; CDR3 protein: ASSADTDSNQPQH
V gene: TRBV9; CDR3 protein: ASSVGPGWDTQY
V gene: TRBV2; CDR3 protein: ASSEAGGRETQY
V gene: TRBV13; CDR3 protein: ASSLGTREYNEQF
V gene: TRBV18; CDR3 protein: ASSPNRGETQY
V gene: TRBV29-1; CDR3 protein: SVKAGLSYNEQF
V gene: TRBV27; CDR3 protein: ASSLAAGTYEQY
V gene: TRBV7-9; CDR3 protein: ASSLGVVSGELF